A selection of T cell receptor beta chains follows, all from one sample in a study of early T cells in non-severe SARS-CoV-2 infection. TCRdb used MiXCR to reprocess the 5' RACE reads, holding one entry per CDR3 protein. The data hold fewer than 80,000 distinct CDR3 sequences, with around 10% observed a single time. The sequences come from whole blood, collected at baseline. All receptors come from an adult who was a healthcare worker with PCR-confirmed SARS-CoV-2 infection or an uninfected control (not recorded which). The CDR3 runs from the conserved cysteine through the conserved F or W. D genes are given only for firm matches. Clone size is shown for a subset of rows, as once, few, many or a class of expanded clone.

>TRBD2|-|TRBV14|TRBJ2-7
CASSLASGGSYEQYF
TGTGCCAGCAGCCTAGCTAGCGGGGGTTCCTACGAGCAGTACTTC
>-|-|TRBV6-6|TRBJ2-7
CASSNQFRQTYEQYF
TGTGCCAGCAGTAATCAATTCAGACAGACCTACGAGCAGTACTTC
>TRBD2|-|TRBV7-2|TRBJ2-7
CASSLGLAGGPAYEQYF
TGTGCCAGCAGCCTAGGACTAGCGGGGGGGCCTGCCTACGAGCAGTACTTC
>TRBD2|-|TRBV20-1|TRBJ2-1
CSARSPSGGDNEQFF
TGCAGTGCCCGGTCTCCTAGCGGGGGGGACAATGAGCAGTTCTTC
>TRBD2|-|TRBV30|TRBJ2-7
CAWSAGGLAGLGEQYF
TGTGCCTGGAGCGCCGGGGGACTAGCGGGGTTGGGTGAGCAGTACTTC
>TRBD2|many|TRBV28|TRBJ2-5
CASSFWTSGDQETQYF
TGTGCCAGCAGTTTTTGGACTAGCGGGGACCAAGAGACCCAGTACTTC
>TRBD2|-|TRBV9|TRBJ2-3
CASSVGLGLSDTQYF
TGTGCCAGCAGCGTGGGACTAGGGTTGTCAGATACGCAGTATTTT
>-|-|TRBV12-2|TRBJ2-7
CASRSLGRDYEQYF
TGTGCAAGTCGCTCCCTCGGCAGGGACTACGAGCAGTACTTC
>-|many|TRBV7-8|TRBJ2-3
CASSSSTGRTDTQYF
TGTGCCAGCAGCTCCTCAACCGGCCGTACCGATACGCAGTATTTT
>-|few|TRBV20-1|TRBJ1-5
CSASSGHELNQPQHF
TGCAGTGCTAGTAGCGGACACGAACTCAATCAGCCCCAGCATTTT
>-|few|TRBV3-1|TRBJ2-1
CASSQLANEQFF
TGTGCCAGCAGCCAACTCGCGAATGAGCAGTTCTTC
>-|-|TRBV18|TRBJ1-5
CASSPQGEAVSQHF
TGTGCCAGCTCACCTCAGGGCGAGGCGGTTTCCCAGCATTTT
>TRBD2|many|TRBV7-9|TRBJ2-7
CASSLALSGGFYEQYF
TGTGCCAGCAGCTTAGCGTTGAGCGGGGGGTTCTACGAGCAGTACTTC
>-|-|TRBV27|TRBJ1-1
CASSLVKPGRWNTEAFF
TGTGCCAGCAGTTTGGTGAAACCCGGAAGATGGAACACTGAAGCTTTCTTT
>-|few|TRBV28|TRBJ2-3
CASSFRPRTDTQYF
TGTGCCAGCAGTTTCCGACCCCGCACAGATACGCAGTATTTT
>TRBD2|few|TRBV20-1|TRBJ2-5
CSALGLAGDETQYF
TGCAGTGCTCTGGGACTAGCGGGGGATGAGACCCAGTACTTC
>TRBD1|many|TRBV5-1|TRBJ2-6
CASSLTGTGSSGANVLTF
TGCGCCAGCAGCTTGACTGGGACAGGGTCTTCTGGGGCCAACGTCCTGACTTTC
>-|-|TRBV4-3|TRBJ1-4
CASSQVGGSLIF
TGCGCCAGCAGCCAAGTTGGGGGGTCCCTAATTTTT
>-|many|TRBV20-1|TRBJ1-2
CSAPSPANYGYTF
TGCAGTGCTCCCAGTCCAGCTAACTATGGCTACACCTTC
>-|many|TRBV7-3|TRBJ2-2
CASSKGRDVGELFF
TGTGCCAGCAGCAAGGGACGGGACGTCGGGGAGCTGTTTTTT
>TRBD1|-|TRBV29-1|TRBJ1-2
CSVEVDRVLGYTF
TGCAGCGTTGAAGTGGACAGGGTTCTTGGCTACACCTTC
>TRBD2|few|TRBV5-1|TRBJ2-3
CASARSGGAPVADTQYF
TGCGCCAGCGCCCGGAGCGGGGGGGCACCCGTAGCAGATACGCAGTATTTT
>TRBD1|many|TRBV20-1|TRBJ2-1
CSATGTASYNEQFF
TGCAGTGCTACCGGGACAGCCTCCTACAATGAGCAGTTCTTC
>-|-|TRBV7-8|TRBJ2-3
CASSSSTVSSTDTQYF
TGTGCCAGCAGCTCCTCGACAGTTTCTAGCACAGATACGCAGTATTTT
>-|few|TRBV7-9|TRBJ1-4
CASSLKRQTNEKLFF
TGTGCCAGCAGCTTAAAGAGGCAAACTAATGAAAAACTGTTTTTT
>-|few|TRBV5-1|TRBJ2-7
CASSLASGGDEQYF
TGCGCCAGCAGCTTGGCCTCAGGAGGCGACGAGCAGTACTTC
>-|few|TRBV5-1|TRBJ2-2
CASSQSTVITGELFF
TGCGCCAGCAGCCAGAGTACAGTTATCACCGGGGAGCTGTTTTTT
>-|-|TRBV5-1|TRBJ2-2
CASSLRGTNTGELFF
TGCGCCAGCAGCTTGCGGGGGACCAACACCGGGGAGCTGTTTTTT
>-|many|TRBV3-1|TRBJ2-5
CASSQVLGETQYF
TGTGCCAGCAGCCAAGTTTTAGGAGAGACCCAGTACTTC
>-|-|TRBV15|TRBJ1-5
CATSREKGLSNQPQHF
TGTGCCACCAGCAGAGAAAAGGGGCTGAGCAATCAGCCCCAGCATTTT
>-|few|TRBV7-2|TRBJ1-2
CASSLTPGQYGYTF
TGTGCCAGCAGCTTAACGCCAGGACAGTATGGCTACACCTTC
>TRBD2|many|TRBV7-9|TRBJ2-1
CACETSGTGPIRSYNEQFF
TGTGCCTGCGAGACTAGCGGGACGGGCCCGATAAGGTCCTACAATGAGCAGTTCTTC
>TRBD2|many|TRBV7-3|TRBJ2-2
CASSLGGGAAGELFF
TGTGCCAGCAGCTTAGGCGGGGGGGCCGCCGGGGAGCTGTTTTTT
>-|-|TRBV7-9|TRBJ1-4
CASGRTENEKLFF
TGTGCCAGCGGAAGGACGGAGAATGAAAAACTGTTTTTT
>TRBD1|-|TRBV11-3|TRBJ2-2
CASSQQGATNTGELFF
TGTGCCAGCAGCCAACAGGGGGCAACGAACACCGGGGAGCTGTTTTTT
>TRBD1|-|TRBV6-5|TRBJ2-3
CATNRGPSSTDTQYF
TGTGCCACCAACAGGGGACCCTCTAGCACAGATACGCAGTATTTT
>-|-|TRBV20-1|TRBJ2-7
CSARIEAVADEQYF
TGCAGTGCTAGAATCGAGGCAGTGGCGGACGAGCAGTACTTC
>TRBD2|-|TRBV7-2|TRBJ2-7
CASMGTSVHEQYF
TGTGCCAGCATGGGGACTAGCGTCCACGAGCAGTACTTC
>-|-|TRBV29-1|TRBJ1-1
CSVEFVGWGKDTEAFF
TGCAGCGTTGAATTTGTGGGTTGGGGGAAGGACACTGAAGCTTTCTTT
>TRBD2|many|TRBV2|TRBJ2-1
CASSTELPGRGTSQPNEQFF
TGTGCCAGCAGCACAGAACTACCCGGGCGGGGGACTAGCCAACCAAATGAGCAGTTCTTC
>-|-|TRBV12-3/TRBV12-4|TRBJ1-6
CASSSYGVYNSPLHF
TGTGCCAGCAGTTCTTATGGGGTCTATAATTCACCCCTCCACTTT
>-|many|TRBV9|TRBJ2-6
CASSVVGDGANVLTF
TGTGCCAGCAGCGTAGTTGGGGATGGGGCCAACGTCCTGACTTTC
>-|many|TRBV25-1|TRBJ1-6
CASSEYLGGINSPLHF
TGTGCCAGCAGTGAATATCTAGGAGGGATTAACTCACCCCTCCACTTT
>-|-|TRBV29-1|TRBJ1-1
CSVVPSSTEAFF
TGCAGCGTTGTTCCCTCCTCCACTGAAGCTTTCTTT
>TRBD1|many|TRBV28|TRBJ2-7
CASSETGQGVRGQYF
TGTGCCAGCAGCGAAACGGGACAGGGAGTCCGCGGGCAGTACTTC
>-|-|TRBV6-5|TRBJ2-2
CASSYYPRVANTGELFF
TGTGCCAGCAGTTACTATCCGCGGGTGGCGAACACCGGGGAGCTGTTTTTT
>TRBD2|many|TRBV12-3/TRBV12-4|TRBJ2-7
CASSPGLAGGYEQYF
TGTGCCAGCAGTCCCGGACTAGCGGGGGGCTACGAGCAGTACTTC
>-|many|TRBV2|TRBJ1-2
CASTTGHLFYGYTF
TGTGCCAGCACCACGGGACATTTATTTTATGGCTACACCTTC
>-|-|TRBV4-1|TRBJ2-2
CASSQDLYTGELFF
TGCGCCAGCAGCCAAGACCTATACACCGGGGAGCTGTTTTTT
>-|-|TRBV5-1|TRBJ2-7
CASSFRDASYEQYF
TGCGCCAGCAGCTTCCGGGACGCAAGCTACGAGCAGTACTTC
>-|many|TRBV19|TRBJ1-4
CASKSVPGDGKLFF
TGTGCCAGTAAGTCCGTCCCTGGGGACGGAAAACTGTTTTTT
>-|many|TRBV7-3|TRBJ2-2
CASSLDPPGELFF
TGTGCCAGCAGCTTAGACCCGCCCGGGGAGCTGTTTTTT
>-|few|TRBV6-4|TRBJ1-2
CASSEVSIGGYTF
TGTGCCAGCAGTGAAGTGAGCATAGGCGGCTACACCTTC
>-|many|TRBV29-1|TRBJ1-1
CSVVDWAGNTEAFF
TGCAGCGTTGTCGATTGGGCAGGGAACACTGAAGCTTTCTTT
>TRBD1|-|TRBV29-1|TRBJ2-5
CSVADRGRQETQYF
TGCAGCGTCGCGGACAGGGGGCGCCAGGAGACCCAGTACTTC
>-|many|TRBV4-1|TRBJ2-1
CASSQDKAGSYNEQFF
TGCGCCAGCAGCCAAGACAAAGCGGGTTCATACAATGAGCAGTTCTTC
>-|-|TRBV6-5|TRBJ1-5
CASSYPEQYQPQHF
TGTGCCAGCAGTTACCCGGAACAGTATCAGCCCCAGCATTTT